A selection of T cell receptor beta chains follows, all from one sample in a study of CD8+CD57+ T cells in acquired aplastic anemia. TCRdb reprocessed the reads with MiXCR, giving one entry per CDR3 protein. The sample yields around 180,000 distinct CDR3 sequences, less than 50% seen once. Input material: sorted CD4+, CD8+, or CD8+CD57+ T cells (not recorded which) from PBMCs. These receptors were taken from a human donor with aplastic anemia. CDR3s include the opening cysteine and the closing phenylalanine or tryptophan. A D gene is named only where the DNA matches it firmly. Not every row has a clone size; where given, it reads once, few, many or a size class.

abundance,v_gene,j_gene,d_gene,CDR3nt,CDR3aa
few,TRBV2,TRBJ1-1,-,TGTGCCAGCAGTACCGGGTTGATGAACACTGAAGCTTTCTTT,CASSTGLMNTEAFF
many,TRBV11-1,TRBJ2-6,-,TGTGCCAGCAGCTTAGCAGGAGGACACCGCTCTGGGGCCAACGTCCTGACTTTC,CASSLAGGHRSGANVLTF
-,TRBV29-1,TRBJ2-5,TRBD2,TGCAGCGTTAAAATGAGCGGGGATCGCCAAGAGACCCAGTACTTC,CSVKMSGDRQETQYF
-,TRBV2,TRBJ1-5,-,TGTGCCAGCAGGAACAGGAATCAGCCCCAGCATTTT,CASRNRNQPQHF
-,TRBV2,TRBJ2-7,-,TGTGCCAGCACCAGATCCCTTCAGGGCACCTACGAGCAGTACTTC,CASTRSLQGTYEQYF
-,TRBV7-6,TRBJ2-3,-,TGTGCCAGCAGCCCCGGGCTGGGCACAGATATGCAGTATTTT,CASSPGLGTDMQYF
-,TRBV9,TRBJ2-7,TRBD2,TGTGCCAGCAGCGTAGCTAGCGGGAGTCGGTCCTACGAGCAGTACTTC,CASSVASGSRSYEQYF
many,TRBV10-3,TRBJ1-3,-,TGTGCCATCAGTGAGGGGGACACCATATATTTT,CAISEGDTIYF
-,TRBV12-3/TRBV12-4,TRBJ2-7,TRBD2,TGTGCCAGCAGTTCTGGAGGACTAGCGGGAGGCAACGAGCAGTACTTC,CASSSGGLAGGNEQYF
many,TRBV9,TRBJ2-1,-,TGTGCCAGCAGCGGTAGGGGGAATGAGCAGTTCTTC,CASSGRGNEQFF
-,TRBV15,TRBJ2-7,-,TGTGCCACCAGCGGCTGGGGGTCCTACGAGCAGTACTTC,CATSGWGSYEQYF
once,TRBV6-1,TRBJ1-3,-,TGTGCCAGCAGCCGACGAAAAAGCTCTGGAAACACCATATATTTT,CASSRRKSSGNTIYF
many,TRBV12-3/TRBV12-4,TRBJ1-4,-,TGTGCCAGCAATCACCGGGGAGGAAAACTGTTTTTT,CASNHRGGKLFF
few,TRBV19,TRBJ2-1,-,TGTGCCAGTAGATCGCCCAGCTACAATGAGCAGTTCTTC,CASRSPSYNEQFF
-,TRBV6-1,TRBJ1-6,-,TGTGCTAGCAGTCGGGACAACAATTCACCCCTCCACTTT,CASSRDNNSPLHF
many,TRBV11-2,TRBJ2-3,TRBD2,TGTGCCAGCAGCTTAGTGTCTAGCGGGAGGGGTACGCAGTATTTT,CASSLVSSGRGTQYF
many,TRBV12-3/TRBV12-4,TRBJ1-5,TRBD1,TGTGCCAGCAGTTTTTTAACAGGGGATCAGCCCCAGCATTTT,CASSFLTGDQPQHF
few,TRBV20-1,TRBJ2-7,TRBD1,TGCAGTGCTAGCCCGGGACAGGGGTTCCGCGAGCAGTACTTC,CSASPGQGFREQYF
few,TRBV11-3,TRBJ2-5,TRBD1,TGTGCCAGCAGTTCCCAGGGGGCAGGGACCCAGTACTTC,CASSSQGAGTQYF
-,TRBV10-3,TRBJ1-6,-,TGTGCCATCAGTGAGTCATGGTCCGTGGAGGGGAATTCACCCCTCCACTTT,CAISESWSVEGNSPLHF
many,TRBV20-1,TRBJ1-6,TRBD1,TGCAGTGCTAGAGCGGGGACAGAGAATTCACCCCTCCACTTT,CSARAGTENSPLHF
many,TRBV7-2,TRBJ1-2,-,TGTGCCAGCAGCCCCTCCCATAACAGTCTCTATGGCTACACCTTC,CASSPSHNSLYGYTF
-,TRBV6-5,TRBJ1-1,-,TGTGCCAGCAGTTACTTCGCAGGGAGTAGGAACACTGAAGTTTTCTTT,CASSYFAGSRNTEVFF
many,TRBV7-9,TRBJ1-1,-,TGTGCCAGCAGCTTAGCCCCCAGGGAGGCTGAAGCTTTCTTT,CASSLAPREAEAFF
-,TRBV19,TRBJ2-2,-,TGTGCCAGTAGTCCTCGGAGTAGTATCGGGGAGCTGTTTTTT,CASSPRSSIGELFF
many,TRBV7-9,TRBJ2-7,TRBD2,TGTGCCAGCAAACCCCGCGGGAGGCTTAACGGCGAGCAGTACTTC,CASKPRGRLNGEQYF
many,TRBV6-5,TRBJ1-2,-,TGTGCCAGCAGTTACTCGTCGGCATCGGATGTCTATGGCTACACCTTC,CASSYSSASDVYGYTF
-,TRBV19,TRBJ1-2,-,TGTGCCAGTAGTCAACAGGTATATGGCTACACCTTC,CASSQQVYGYTF
many,TRBV24-1,TRBJ2-1,-,TGTGCCACCAGTGGATCCGGCGGGAATGAGCAGTTCTTC,CATSGSGGNEQFF